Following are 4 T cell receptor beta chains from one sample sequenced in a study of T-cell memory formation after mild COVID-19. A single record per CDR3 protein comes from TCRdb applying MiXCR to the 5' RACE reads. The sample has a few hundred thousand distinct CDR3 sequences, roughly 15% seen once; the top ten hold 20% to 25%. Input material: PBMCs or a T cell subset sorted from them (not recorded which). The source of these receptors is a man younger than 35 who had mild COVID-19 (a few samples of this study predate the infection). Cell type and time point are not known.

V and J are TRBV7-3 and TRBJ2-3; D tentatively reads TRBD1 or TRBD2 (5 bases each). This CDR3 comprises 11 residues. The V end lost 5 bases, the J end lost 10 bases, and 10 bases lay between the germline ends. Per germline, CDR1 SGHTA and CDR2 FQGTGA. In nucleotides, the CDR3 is TGTGCCAGCAGCCCCCTGGGGGCGCAGTATTTT. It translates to CASSPLGAQYF.

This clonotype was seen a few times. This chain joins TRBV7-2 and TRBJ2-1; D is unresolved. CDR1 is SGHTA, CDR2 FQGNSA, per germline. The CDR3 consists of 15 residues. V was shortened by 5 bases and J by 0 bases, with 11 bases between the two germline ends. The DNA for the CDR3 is TGTGCCAGCAGCCCGGACGTTACCTCCTACAATGAGCAGTTCTTC. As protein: CASSPDVTSYNEQFF. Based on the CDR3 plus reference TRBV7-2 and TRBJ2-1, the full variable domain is GAGVSQSPSNKVTEKGKDVELRCDPISGHTALYWYRQSLGQGLEFLIYFQGNSAPDKSGLPSDRFSAERTGGSVSTLTIQRTQQEDSAVYLCASSPDVTSYNEQFFGPGTRLTVL.

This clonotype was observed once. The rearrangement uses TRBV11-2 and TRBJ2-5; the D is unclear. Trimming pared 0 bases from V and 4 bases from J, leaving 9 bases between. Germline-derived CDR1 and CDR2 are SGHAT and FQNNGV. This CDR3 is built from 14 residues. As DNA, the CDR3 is TGTGCCAGCAGCTTAGATGGGAATGGAGAGACCCAGTACTTC. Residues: CASSLDGNGETQYF. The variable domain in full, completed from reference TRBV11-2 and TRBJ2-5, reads EAGVAQSPRYKIIEKRQSVAFWCNPISGHATLYWYQQILGQGPKLLIQFQNNGVVDDSQLPKDRFSAERLKGVDSTLKIQPAKLEDSAVYLCASSLDGNGETQYFGPGTRLLVL.

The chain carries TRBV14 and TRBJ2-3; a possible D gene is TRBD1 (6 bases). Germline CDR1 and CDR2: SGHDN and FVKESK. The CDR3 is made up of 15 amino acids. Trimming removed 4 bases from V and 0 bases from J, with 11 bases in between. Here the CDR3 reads CASSPGQYSTDTQYF. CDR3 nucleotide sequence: TGTGCCAGCAGCCCAGGACAGTATAGCACAGATACGCAGTATTTT.